A single sample gave rise to the 10 T cell receptor beta chains below, sequenced in a study of molecular identifiers for immune sequencing clone quantification. MiXCR, applied by TCRdb to the PCR reads, yields one record per CDR3 protein. The table lists fewer than 350,000 distinct CDR3 sequences, about a fifth of them singletons, with 0.75% to 0.85% in the top ten. Specimen: naive CD8+ T cells from blood, with Jurkat cell RNA spiked in. The subset: FACS-sorted CD8+CD4-CCR7+CD45RA+ naive T cells. The source of these receptors is a human donor in good health. Some libraries in this study had Jurkat cell RNA spiked in.

At least ten counts were recorded for this clonotype. The chain recombines TRBV5-1 with TRBJ2-2, with D possibly TRBD1 on 6 matching bases. This CDR3 is 18 amino acids long. In germline, CDR1 is SGHRS, CDR2 YFSETQ. With 0 bases removed from V and 0 bases from J, the gap between germline ends came to 15 bases. The CDR3 protein is CASSLEPGDPSNTGELFF. The CDR3 DNA is TGCGCCAGCAGCTTGGAGCCAGGGGACCCGTCGAACACCGGGGAGCTGTTTTTT.

Ten or more counts support this clonotype. The rearrangement joins TRBV12-3 or TRBV12-4 to TRBJ2-5, with 7 bases lining up with TRBD1. The ends lost 1 base at V and 5 bases at J; junction bases unmatched: 4. The CDR3 is 14 amino acids. The chain's CDR3 is CASSLEGAGETQYF. In nucleotides, the CDR3 is TGTGCCAGCAGTTTAGAGGGGGCAGGGGAGACCCAGTACTTC.

Worth noting for this clonotype: The junction departs from germline at one end; a sequencing error may be responsible. The gene calls are TRBV12-3 or TRBV12-4 and TRBJ2-3; no clear D. The CDR3 is 15 amino acids. CDR3 coding DNA: TGTGCCCGCAGTTTAGGTATCAGACTGGCAGATACGCAGTATTTT. It is translated as CARSLGIRLADTQYF.

Comments on this clonotype: It may be a read error: a sequence one base away is much more abundant. The chain is built from TRBV21-1 and TRBJ2-7; the table calls TRBD1, which could not be checked here. TRBV21-1 is a pseudogene locus. This CDR3 is 16 amino acids long. The CDR3 region has the DNA TGTGCCAGCAGCCCTAGACAGGGAATAAGCTCCTACGAGCAGTACTTC. As protein: CASSPRQGISSYEQYF.

This clonotype has ten or more counts. The CDR3 DNA is TGTGCCAGCAGCTTAAGACAGCCGAACACCGGGGAGCTGTTTTTT. Its translation: CASSLRQPNTGELFF. The chain joins TRBV7-9 to TRBJ2-2, with D possibly matching TRBD1 (5 bases). The CDR3 contains 15 residues. CDR1 and CDR2 (germline): SEHNR, FQNEAQ (reference sequence). V was clipped by 2 bases and J by 0 bases, with 7 bases between them. The whole variable domain, filled in from reference TRBV7-9 and TRBJ2-2, reads DTGVSQNPRHKITKRGQNVTFRCDPISEHNRLYWYRQTLGQGPEFLTYFQNEAQLEKSRLLSDRFSAERPKGSFSTLEIQRTEQGDSAMYLCASSLRQPNTGELFFGEGSRLTVL.

This chain connects TRBV5-6 to TRBJ1-3; no reliable D call. The V end was cut by 0 bases, the J end by 0 bases, with 4 bases between. The germline CDR1 and CDR2 sequences are SGHDT and YYEEEE. The CDR3 consists of 14 residues. CDR3 amino acids: CASSLGHSGNTIYF. The DNA for the CDR3 is TGTGCCAGCAGCTTGGGGCACTCTGGAAACACCATATATTTT.

This clonotype was observed at least ten times. J is TRBJ1-1 and V is TRBV7-9; no definite D call. CDR3 length equals 15 residues. Germline loops: CDR1 SEHNR, CDR2 FQNEAQ (reference sequence). V lost 3 bases to trimming and J lost 1 base, with 12 bases between them. The CDR3 DNA sequence: TGTGCCAGCAGCTTGGTAGACAATTCGAACACTGAAGCTTTCTTT. Encoded protein: CASSLVDNSNTEAFF.

The rearrangement links TRBV27 to TRBJ2-3; D is uncertain. The CDR3 spans 14 residues. Per the germline V gene, CDR1 is MNHEY and CDR2 is SMNVEV (reference sequence). V was pared by 3 bases and J by 1 base, with 8 bases between. Here the CDR3 reads CASSFLAGTDTQYF. The CDR3 region has the DNA TGTGCCAGCAGTTTTTTAGCTGGCACAGATACGCAGTATTTT.

In this sample, this clonotype turned up many times. The rearrangement uses TRBV28 and TRBJ1-5; D gene ambiguous. The CDR3 is 14 residues long. Germline loops: CDR1 MDHEN, CDR2 SYDVKM. Trimming pared 5 bases from V and 9 bases from J, leaving 17 bases between. The CDR3 region is CASSIEPGIRPQHF. The CDR3, as DNA: TGTGCCAGCAGTATAGAACCGGGGATTCGGCCCCAGCATTTT.

This clonotype was observed many times. V and J are TRBV12-3 or TRBV12-4 and TRBJ1-5; D not resolved. The CDR3 runs 14 residues. V lost 6 bases and J 6 bases, leaving 15 bases between the germline ends. This CDR3 reads CASSPRTAVQPQHF. The CDR3 DNA sequence: TGTGCCAGCAGCCCCCGGACGGCCGTTCAGCCCCAGCATTTT.